The following is a T cell receptor beta chain sequence with its context. The source of the sample is a study of OX40 agonist ivuxolimab in advanced cancers. For the study at large: In this cohort, patients received ivuxolimab, an agonistic anti-OX40 (CD134) antibody.

This CDR3 is built from 13 residues. Germline lookup yields CDR1 SGHDN and CDR2 FVKESK. Deletions cut 6 bases from V and 2 bases from J, with 10 bases between. Measured with immunoSEQ multiplex PCR; TCRdb has only the in-frame clones, and not every one. The sample includes almost 35,000 clones, roughly 80% of them seen just once. Here the sequenced sample was CD4+ or CD8+ T cells sorted from blood, taken in a trial of the OX40 agonist ivuxolimab. The chain employs TRBV14 and TRBJ1-2; D gene uncertain. This clonotype was obtained from an adult with an advanced solid tumor such as melanoma, head and neck, liver or kidney cancer. The CDR3 is CASRFDGNYGYTF. CDR3 sequence (DNA): TGTGCCAGCAGATTCGACGGAAACTATGGCTACACCTTC.